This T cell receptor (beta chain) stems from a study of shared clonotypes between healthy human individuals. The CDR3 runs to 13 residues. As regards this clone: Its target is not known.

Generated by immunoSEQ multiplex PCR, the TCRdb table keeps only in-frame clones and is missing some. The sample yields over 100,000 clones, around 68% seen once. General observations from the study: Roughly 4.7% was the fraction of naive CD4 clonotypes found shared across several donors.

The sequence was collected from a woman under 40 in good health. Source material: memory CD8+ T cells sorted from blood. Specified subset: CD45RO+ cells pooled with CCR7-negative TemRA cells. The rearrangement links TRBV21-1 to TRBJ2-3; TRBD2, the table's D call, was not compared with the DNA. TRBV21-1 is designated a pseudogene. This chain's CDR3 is CASRGRGLDTQYF. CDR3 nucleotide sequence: TGTGCCAGCAGAGGACGGGGTTTAGATACGCAGTATTTT.